The T cell receptor beta chain described here comes from a study of blood T cell repertoires in COVID-19 (dated by TCRdb to 2019 to 2021). General notes on the study: Collaborator samples came from the United States, Italy and Spain and covered acute and convalescent phases of COVID-19. The samples were drawn from two sources: the first 160 participants of the ongoing ImmuneRACE study, and approximately 1,300 subjects contributed by 6 global collaborators. The prospective study material was composed of cDNA or gDNA derived from T cells, B-cell-depleted T cells, or PBMCs. The dataset comprised deeply sampled blood TCRbeta repertoires from subjects exposed to, actively infected with, or recovered from COVID-19. A de-identified subject ID, COVID-19 status, age in years and sex were almost always included in the sample metadata. The repertoires were made available in a free public database intended to serve as a resource for research on the immune response to SARS-CoV-2. Where available, HLA class I and class II types were obtained from metadata supplied by the sample provider rather than from assay-based typing. Broad study findings and their caveats: The amount of clinical and demographic metadata varied by source and participant and was provided uncurated.

The immunoSEQ Assay, a bias-controlled multiplex PCR, was used to amplify TCRbeta CDR3 regions from genomic DNA. Per the authors' processing: The number of nucleated cells in each sample was estimated from the amplification of reference gene primers within the assay. Sequence reads were collapsed and filtered to measure the absolute abundance of every unique TCRbeta CDR3 rearrangement. Productive Simpson clonality was computed per sample as the square root of Simpson's diversity index over productive rearrangements. This immuneACCESS table, as held by TCRdb, lists in-frame sequences with V and J called but not all clones. Of the missing ones, under half trace to an unresolved V gene in checked studies; the others have no known cause. The V and J calls and the clone size are those of that table, but D and trimming were determined from the DNA. The sample yields over 100,000 clones; about 82% were counted once. In total, the top ten clones hold under 20% of the sample.

As for this clone: The antigen it recognizes is unknown. Base qualities are not recorded, but no much larger clone differs from it by a single base.

The CDR3 numbers 17 residues from cysteine through phenylalanine. This entry keeps only the CDR3 DNA: 51 bases, framed from base 1. For CDR1 and CDR2, the germline V gene lists SNHLY and FYNNEI. V loses 0 bases at its end and J loses 9 bases; junction bases beyond the gene matches: 12. The collaborating institutions used their own protocols to collect whole blood in K2EDTA tubes. For TCRbeta analysis, collaborators shipped samples as frozen whole blood, isolated PBMCs, or DNA extracted from either of those sample types. The sample taken for sequencing was peripheral blood. The clonotype was recovered from a man aged 55 to 70 with active or convalescent COVID-19. The rearranged chain carries TRBV2 and TRBJ2-7; TRBD1 fits 12 bases in the junction. For the CDR3, the sequence is CASSEAVPGQGAIGQYF. The DNA sequence is as follows: TGTGCCAGCAGTGAAGCCGTACCGGGACAGGGGGCGATTGGGCAGTACTTC.